This TCR beta chain was documented in a study of glioma-infiltrating T cells. Regarding the study as a whole: Gliomas, especially low-grade, showed above-expected tissue-blood divergence; non-neoplastic patients showed below. Tissue and blood shared very few CDR3 sequences.

Germline values: CDR1 DFQATT, CDR2 SNEGSKA (reference sequence). The CDR3 has 14 residues. V was cut by 6 bases and J by 2 bases, with 17 bases left in between. Remarks on this clonotype: The antigen is unknown.

Amplification of TCR alpha and beta CDR3 regions from RNA used iRepertoire nested multiplex PCR. TCRdb processed the multiplex PCR reads anew with MiXCR; each CDR3 protein has one entry. The sample carries approximately 93,000 distinct CDR3 sequences, around 37% recorded once. Sequencing used glioma tissue, nonneoplastic brain tissue, or PBMCs (not recorded which). The clonotype originates from a human donor with low-grade glioma or glioblastoma, undergoing nonglioma brain surgery, or in good health (not recorded which). This chain uses TRBV20-1 with TRBJ2-7; D is perhaps TRBD2 (6 bases). This CDR3 reads CSATRFGGTYEQYF. CDR3 DNA: TGCAGTGCCACGCGGTTTGGGGGGACCTACGAGCAGTACTTC.